A single sample gave rise to the 6 T cell receptor beta chains below, sequenced in a study of blood T cell repertoires in COVID-19. Profiled with immunoSEQ multiplex PCR; TCRdb holds only in-frame clones, not every one. The data contain approximately 98,000 clones, roughly 70% of them singletons. Sequencing was carried out using peripheral blood. Source of these receptors: a woman aged 35 to 49 with acute or convalescent COVID-19.

This rearrangement joins TRBV3-1 (or the pseudogene TRBV3-2) to TRBJ1-1; unclear D gene. The CDR3 length is 14 residues. The V and J ends lost 0 bases and 1 base respectively, with 6 bases between them. Germline V gene lookup returns CDR1 LGHDT and CDR2 YNNKEL (reference sequence). The CDR3 spells CASSQDAANTEAFF. The CDR3 DNA follows: TGTGCCAGCAGCCAAGATGCGGCGAACACTGAAGCTTTCTTT.

The chain has TRBV4-3 and TRBJ2-2; TRBD1 aligns across 10 bases. CDR3 length equals 16 residues. J gave up 8 bases and V 1 base, and 7 bases lay outside the gene matches. CDR1 and CDR2 (germline): LGHNA, YSLEER. The CDR3 DNA is TGCGCCAGCAGCCAAGTCGGACAGGGGGGTGCGGGGGAGCTGTTTTTT. Its protein is CASSQVGQGGAGELFF.

This clone was detected once. The rearrangement links TRBV27 to TRBJ2-6, with 7 positions matching TRBD1. The CDR3 is made up of 17 amino acids. With V trimmed by 6 bases and J by 0 bases, 8 bases remained unmatched. The germline V gene has CDR1 MNHEY and CDR2 SMNVEV (reference sequence). The CDR3 coding sequence is TGTGCCAGCAGAAGGGGGACAGTTTTCTCTGGGGCCAACGTCCTGACTTTC. Translating it yields CASRRGTVFSGANVLTF.

The CDR3 coding sequence is TGTGCCAGCAGCCCAGCGGGGGGGCGTAGGGATGAGCAGTTCTTC. It specifies CASSPAGGRRDEQFF. J is TRBJ2-1 and V is TRBV3-1 (or the pseudogene TRBV3-2), with TRBD2 identical over 10 bases. The CDR3 totals 15 residues. The V gene's germline CDR1 is LGHDT and CDR2 YNNKEL (reference sequence). V shed 4 bases, J shed 8 bases, and the junction held 8 bases outside the gene matches.

The chain uses TRBV12-3 or TRBV12-4 and TRBJ1-1, with TRBD1 as a possible D gene (5 bases). Trimming took 5 bases from V and 1 from J, leaving 8 bases between them. The CDR3 consists of 13 residues. CDR3 in DNA: TGTGCCAGCAGTCCAACAGGGAACACTGAAGCTTTCTTT. This gives the protein CASSPTGNTEAFF.

V is TRBV12-5 and J is TRBJ1-4, with a tentative D call TRBD1 (5 bases). CDR3 length equals 15 residues. Per germline, CDR1 LGHNT and CDR2 FRNRAP. Between the trimmed V and J ends, which lost 1 base and 8 bases, there was a span of 14 bases. CDR3 in DNA: TGTGCTAGTGGTTTGGACCGGGGGACGGGGGAAAAACTGTTTTTT. Residues: CASGLDRGTGEKLFF.